Below, one T cell receptor beta chain is given with its context. Because the CDR3's place on the DNA is in doubt, the DNA is left out and the CDR3 is given as listed by TCRdb. Germline V CDR1 and CDR2: SGHNT, YYREEE (reference sequence). The CDR3 sequence runs 13 residues, both termini included. Among the donors, all were Caucasian adults who lived in Nashville, Tennessee. The data derive from a study of shared clonotypes between healthy human individuals. Original data processing: There were no quality scores in the junction-only immunoSEQ sequences, so filtering differed. The table came from immunoSEQ multiplex PCR; TCRdb's copy has only in-frame clones and leaves some out. V, J and clone size are those of that table, while D and trimming were read from the DNA. The repertoire holds about 79,000 clones, with around 57% as singletons.

The chain has TRBV5-4 and TRBJ2-7. The sequence was obtained from a man between 25 and 39 years old in good health. Sequenced: memory CD8+ T cells sorted from blood. The sample's subset: CD45RO+ cells pooled with CCR7-negative TemRA cells. CDR3: CASSSGPASEQYF.